A selection of T cell receptor beta chains follows, all from one sample in a study of blood T cells in healthy people across ages. One entry per CDR3 protein, called by TCRdb with MiXCR from the 5' RACE reads. The sample carries some 750,000 distinct CDR3 sequences, approximately 22% recorded once. The sample comprised blood. These receptors originate from an older man in good health. The CDR3 runs from the conserved cysteine through the conserved F or W.

>TRBV28|TRBJ1-5
CASSTDRLGNQPQHF
>TRBV9|TRBJ2-5
CASALAADRVQETQYF
>TRBV6-2/TRBV6-3|TRBJ1-2
CASSQSPYGYTF
>TRBV20-1|TRBJ2-7
CSAGKGAPYEQYF
>TRBV6-5|TRBJ2-1
CASSFLAGEGYEQFF
>TRBV20-1|TRBJ2-3
CSASLGGTQYF
>TRBV20-1|TRBJ2-3
CSAILDRGATDTQYF
>TRBV6-5|TRBJ1-2
CASSYLRQYYGYTF
>TRBV27|TRBJ1-4
CASSPRNNEKLFF
>TRBV27|TRBJ2-1
CASIGRSYNEQFF
>TRBV3-1|TRBJ1-1
CASSPRGGSLGNTEAFF
>TRBV6-2/TRBV6-3|TRBJ2-5
CASSSARTFQETQYF
>TRBV11-2|TRBJ1-5
CASSLGENQPQHF
>TRBV27|TRBJ2-5
CASSLSPTGKGTQYF
>TRBV28|TRBJ2-3
CASSLLGRPSTDTQYF
>TRBV29-1|TRBJ2-3
CSLSPGTGAPDTQYF
>TRBV6-6|TRBJ2-5
CASRPAMNQETQYF
>TRBV2|TRBJ2-3
CASRRGPGDTQYF
>TRBV4-1|TRBJ2-3
CASSQGTGTSIDTQYF
>TRBV20-1|TRBJ2-3
CSARVGHLTDTQYF
>TRBV6-2/TRBV6-3|TRBJ1-3
CASSYWSRTTSGNTIYF
>TRBV28|TRBJ2-1
CASSLQGVTNEQFF
>TRBV7-6|TRBJ2-7
CASSPVPGKGYEQYF
>TRBV28|TRBJ2-3
CSSGGARTDTQYF
>TRBV20-1|TRBJ1-1
CSARERIQGGNTEAFF
>TRBV5-6|TRBJ1-1
CASSPRTENTEAFF
>TRBV5-1|TRBJ2-2
CASSWDLLGELFF
>TRBV29-1|TRBJ2-3
CSVCKGGADTQYF
>TRBV14|TRBJ1-1
CASSHGLLAFF
>TRBV6-4|TRBJ1-6
CASSSGTGHGSPLHF
>TRBV3-1|TRBJ2-4
CASSQDKASGAKNIQYF
>TRBV7-9|TRBJ2-5
CASSLAQGREETQYF
>TRBV12-3/TRBV12-4|TRBJ1-1
CASRTDRKMNTEAFF
>TRBV2|TRBJ1-3
CASSEVSGRIKSGNTTYF
>TRBV11-2|TRBJ2-1
CASSLVGGPSYNEQFF
>TRBV25-1|TRBJ1-4
CASSAGEKLFF
>TRBV12-3/TRBV12-4|TRBJ2-3
CASSPSGGAGITDTQYF
>TRBV12-3/TRBV12-4|TRBJ1-2
CASSTSGISYGYTF
>TRBV12-3/TRBV12-4|TRBJ2-5
CASSLALTFMGTQYF
>TRBV9|TRBJ2-3
CASSVAVGGESGTQYF
>TRBV13|TRBJ2-3
CASSHQDTTDTQYF
>TRBV5-1|TRBJ2-1
CASSLDGSTLYNEQFF
>TRBV20-1|TRBJ2-7
CSATSGTGTYEQYF
>TRBV5-1|TRBJ1-2
CASSLGRQRVYGYTF
>TRBV20-1|TRBJ1-3
CSASRVVSGNTIYF
>TRBV5-6|TRBJ2-4
CASSLLISGLDIQYF
>TRBV28|TRBJ2-7
CASTRTGGLGSYEQYF
>TRBV5-1|TRBJ2-7
CASSLTGTGVDEQYF
>TRBV12-3/TRBV12-4|TRBJ2-6
CASSPRQVLSGANVLTF
>TRBV28|TRBJ2-7
CASSMTGGDPYEQYF
>TRBV20-1|TRBJ1-4
CSARDVGTDEKLFF
>TRBV27|TRBJ2-4
CASSLTGPLAKNIQYF